These 16 T cell receptor beta chains share one sample of origin, sequenced in a study of Ad26.COV2.S vaccination and SARS-CoV-2 variants. Clones were sequenced by immunoSEQ multiplex PCR, and TCRdb holds only the in-frame ones, with some missing. The sample has over 200,000 clones, 85% to 90% seen once. Treatment here: roughly 18 received Ad26.COV2.S at low or high dose, single or two shots; several received placebo; per-sample allocation not given. Specimens were obtained on day 63 following the first vaccine or placebo injection. The sequences come from peripheral blood, collected in a trial of Ad26.COV2.S vaccine versus placebo. These receptors were collected from a person between 18 and 65 years old who received the Ad26.COV2.S COVID-19 vaccine or a placebo.

The chain links TRBV2 to TRBJ2-7; 8 bases align to TRBD1. CDR1 is SNHLY and CDR2 is FYNNEI in the germline V gene. This CDR3 region has 14 residues. V shed 8 bases, J shed 0 bases, and the junction held 6 bases outside the gene matches. The CDR3 is CASSRDRNSYEQYF. The CDR3 DNA follows: TGTGCCAGCTCACGGGACAGGAACTCCTACGAGCAGTACTTC.

The chain recombines TRBV7-3 with TRBJ2-7; 10 bases are shared with TRBD2. The CDR3 runs 16 residues. V was clipped by 5 bases and J by 7 bases; unmatched bases: 14. The germline V gene encodes CDR1 SGHTA and CDR2 FQGTGA. CDR3 nucleotides: TGTGCCAGCAGCGTACGGGCAGCGGGAGGGCCTAGAGAGCAGTACTTC. Amino acid sequence: CASSVRAAGGPREQYF.

The chain's CDR3 is CASSLAGPGVNEQFF. The CDR3 coding sequence is TGTGCCAGCAGCTTAGCTGGCCCGGGGGTCAATGAGCAGTTCTTC. This chain uses TRBV7-2 with TRBJ2-1, with D possibly TRBD2 on 6 matching bases. V gave up 0 bases and J gave up 6 bases, with 12 bases separating them. Germline CDR1 and CDR2: SGHTA and FQGNSA. The CDR3 length is 15 residues.

The rearrangement uses TRBV12-5 and TRBJ2-7; TRBD2 matches at 11 bases. Germline-derived CDR1 and CDR2 are LGHNT and FRNRAP. CDR3 length: 14 residues. With V trimmed by 6 bases and J by 9 bases, 10 bases remained unmatched. CDR3: CASGRLAGSPWQYF. As DNA, the CDR3 is TGTGCTAGTGGCCGACTAGCGGGAAGTCCCTGGCAGTACTTC.

As concerns this clone: Sequence at one end of the junction differs from germline and may be a read error. The rearrangement uses TRBV7-7 and TRBJ1-4; TRBD1 matches at 8 bases. CDR3 length: 15 amino acids. The V gene's germline CDR1 is SSHAT and CDR2 FNYEAQ (reference sequence). The CDR3 DNA reads TGTGCTAGCAGCCAGACAGGGGCGGCTAATGAAAAACTGTTTTTT. It encodes CASSQTGAANEKLFF.

V and J are TRBV5-4 and TRBJ2-6; D gene unclear. The CDR3 is 14 amino acids. Germline CDR1 is SGHNT and CDR2 is YYREEE (reference sequence). V was pared by 2 bases and J by 0 bases, with 3 bases between. CDR3 amino acids: CASSLDSGANVLTF. In nucleotides, the CDR3 is TGTGCCAGCAGCTTAGACTCTGGGGCCAACGTCCTGACTTTC.

This chain links TRBV11-2 with TRBJ1-4; tentatively, D is TRBD1 (5 bases). In germline, CDR1 is SGHAT, CDR2 FQNNGV. V shed 5 bases and J shed 4 bases, with 14 bases lying between them. There are 15 residues in the CDR3. Here the CDR3 reads CASSPDRHFNEKLFF. CDR3 sequence (DNA): TGTGCCAGCAGCCCAGACAGACACTTTAATGAAAAACTGTTTTTT.

The chain carries TRBV25-1 and TRBJ2-7, with D perhaps matching TRBD1 (6 bases). V was clipped by 4 bases and J by 2 bases, with 15 bases between them. This CDR3 region has 15 residues. Germline loops: CDR1 MGHDK, CDR2 SYGVNS. CDR3 DNA: TGTGCCAGCAGTGGCAGGGGCAGGGGTCCCTACGAGCAGTACTTC. Protein sequence: CASSGRGRGPYEQYF.

The J gene is TRBJ2-1, the V gene TRBV6-2 or TRBV6-3; no firm D call. Germline-derived CDR1 and CDR2 are MNHEY and SVGEGT. The ends were cut back, 2 bases at V and 2 bases at J, with 7 bases in the middle. The CDR3 loop spans 14 amino acids. This chain's CDR3 is CASSYRVAYNEQFF. The DNA of the CDR3 is TGTGCCAGCAGTTACCGGGTAGCCTACAATGAGCAGTTCTTC.

This clone is a singleton in its sample. The V gene is TRBV11-2, the J gene TRBJ2-7; D tentatively reads TRBD1 or TRBD2 (5 bases each). Trimming pared 5 bases from V and 2 bases from J, leaving 16 bases between. The CDR3 consists of 15 residues. Germline CDR1 SGHAT, CDR2 FQNNGV. CDR3 nucleotides: TGTGCCAGCAGCCTAAGGGTGGTGGGGGCCTACGAGCAGTACTTC. Translating gives CASSLRVVGAYEQYF.

This clone was seen once. J is TRBJ2-5 and V is TRBV7-9, with TRBD2 as a possible D gene (5 bases). Germline values: CDR1 SEHNR, CDR2 FQNEAQ (reference sequence). V lost 6 bases and J lost 1, with 12 bases in between. The CDR3 length is 14 residues. The DNA of the CDR3 is TGTGCCAGCAGGCTAGCCCCGTTCCAAGAGACCCAGTACTTC. This codes for CASRLAPFQETQYF. Full variable domain (missing parts from reference TRBV7-9 and TRBJ2-5): DTGVSQNPRHKITKRGQNVTFRCDPISEHNRLYWYRQTLGQGPEFLTYFQNEAQLEKSRLLSDRFSAERPKGSFSTLEIQRTEQGDSAMYLCASRLAPFQETQYFGPGTRLLVL.

This clone appeared once. The V and J genes are TRBV28 and TRBJ2-5; D not certain. This CDR3 region has 13 residues. V was pared by 5 bases and J by 2 bases, with 9 bases between. CDR1 MDHEN and CDR2 SYDVKM come from the germline V gene. In DNA, the CDR3 is TGTGCCAGCAGTCGACCGAGACAAGAGACCCAGTACTTC. Translated, it gives CASSRPRQETQYF.

This sequence joins TRBV28 and TRBJ2-5; maybe TRBD1 (6 bases). CDR3 size: 17 residues. V shed 3 bases and J shed 0 bases, with 17 bases lying between them. Germline CDR1 MDHEN, CDR2 SYDVKM. Here the CDR3 DNA reads TGTGCCAGCAGTTTCCTCTTCATAGGGGGAAACCAAGAGACCCAGTACTTC. Its translation: CASSFLFIGGNQETQYF.

This rearrangement joins TRBV24-1 to TRBJ2-5; 10 bases match TRBD2. This CDR3 has 18 residues. Germline trimming cut 5 bases from V and 5 bases from J; bases unmatched to any gene: 16. In germline, CDR1 is KGHDR, CDR2 SFDVKD. The CDR3 loop reads CATSGNSVAGGIWETQYF. In nucleotides, the CDR3 is TGTGCCACCAGTGGGAACTCCGTAGCGGGAGGTATTTGGGAGACCCAGTACTTC.

The chain recombines TRBV6-2 or TRBV6-3 with TRBJ2-7; 9 bases agree with TRBD1. The germline CDR1 and CDR2 sequences are MNHEY and SVGEGT. The junction had 7 bases not matched to a gene; V was cut back by 4 bases and J by 6 bases. The CDR3 contains 14 residues. The CDR3 spells CASSSRGTGREQYF. In nucleotides, the CDR3 is TGTGCCAGCAGTTCCAGGGGGACAGGGCGCGAGCAGTACTTC.

The chain couples TRBV4-3 to TRBJ2-1, with a tentative D call TRBD1 (6 bases). V was shortened by 0 bases and J by 0 bases, with 9 bases between the two germline ends. CDR1 is LGHNA and CDR2 is YSLEER in the germline V gene. This CDR3 has 16 residues. The CDR3 DNA sequence: TGCGCCAGCAGCCAAGATGGCAGGGGCTCCTACAATGAGCAGTTCTTC. It specifies CASSQDGRGSYNEQFF.